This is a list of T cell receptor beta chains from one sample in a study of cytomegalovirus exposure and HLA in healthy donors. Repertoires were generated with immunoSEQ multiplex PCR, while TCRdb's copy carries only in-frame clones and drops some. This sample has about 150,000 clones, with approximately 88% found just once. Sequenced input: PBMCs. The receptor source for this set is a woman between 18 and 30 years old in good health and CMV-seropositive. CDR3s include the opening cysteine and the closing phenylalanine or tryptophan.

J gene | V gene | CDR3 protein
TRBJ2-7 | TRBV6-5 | CASSSTGAGPYEQYF
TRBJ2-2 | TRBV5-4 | CASSLELAGDYTGELFF
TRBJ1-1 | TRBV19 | CASSMGNRGQAFF
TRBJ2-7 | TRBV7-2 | CASSVGTSGSYEQYF
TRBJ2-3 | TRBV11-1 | CASSGGQGADTQYF
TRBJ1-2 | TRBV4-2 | CASSQEDNPHYGYTF
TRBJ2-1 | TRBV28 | CASSRLRTGLNNEQFF
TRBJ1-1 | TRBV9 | CASSQTDTPSEAFF
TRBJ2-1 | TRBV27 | CASSALLGVNQRGKDNEQFF
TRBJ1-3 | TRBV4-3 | CASSQFLTGDGNTIYF
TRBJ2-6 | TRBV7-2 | CASSLRNTGVSGANVLTF
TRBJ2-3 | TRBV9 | CASSTTSGFTDTQYF
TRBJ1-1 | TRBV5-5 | CASSHIPGGSEAFF
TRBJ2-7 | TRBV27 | CASSLSVVHEQYF
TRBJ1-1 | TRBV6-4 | CASSEQGNTEAFF
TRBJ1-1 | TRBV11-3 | CASSSPGGFEAFF
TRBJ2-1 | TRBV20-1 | CSATLYNEQFF
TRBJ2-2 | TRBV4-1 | CASSHDLRASDTGELFF
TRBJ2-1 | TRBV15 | CATKPGLAGLSYNEQFF
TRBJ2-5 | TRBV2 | CASSEALQGSETQYF
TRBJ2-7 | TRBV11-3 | CASSLLYGGYEQYF
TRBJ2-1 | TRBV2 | CASRVAGGPNEQFF
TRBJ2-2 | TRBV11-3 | CASSELHTGELFF
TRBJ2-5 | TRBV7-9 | CASSTTGGREETQYF
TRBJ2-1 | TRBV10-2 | CASSGGSSYNEQFF
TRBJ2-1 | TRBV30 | CAWSKTLGPRGVGNEQFF
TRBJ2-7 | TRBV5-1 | CASSSTGQGPYEQYF
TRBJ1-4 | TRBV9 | CASSAPGGELFF
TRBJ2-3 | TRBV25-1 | CASSESGIGSWVTDTQYF
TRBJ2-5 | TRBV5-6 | CASSLVSVQETQYF
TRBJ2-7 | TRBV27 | CASSLRLAGGGYEQYF
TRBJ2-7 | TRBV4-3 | CASSQESGITYEQYF
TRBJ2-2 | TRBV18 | CASSPSPGEGTGELFF
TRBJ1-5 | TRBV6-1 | CASSERQGGRQPQHF
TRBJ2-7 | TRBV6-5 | CASSYLRGGGYEQYF
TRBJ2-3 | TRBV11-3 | CASSLGRREEFTDTQYF
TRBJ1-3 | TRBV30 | CAWSTGAGNTIYF
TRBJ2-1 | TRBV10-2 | CASSEREGYNEQFF
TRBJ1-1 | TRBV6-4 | CASSRTVNTEAFF
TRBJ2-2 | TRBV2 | CASTLDRGGTGELFF
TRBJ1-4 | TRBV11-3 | CASSSGQGAYEKLFF
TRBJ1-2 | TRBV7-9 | CASSPPTLRVEGYTF
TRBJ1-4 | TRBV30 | CAWSDILGQGKLFF
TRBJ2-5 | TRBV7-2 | CASSRTSGRPETQYF
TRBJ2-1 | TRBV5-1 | CASSLTGGINYNEQFF